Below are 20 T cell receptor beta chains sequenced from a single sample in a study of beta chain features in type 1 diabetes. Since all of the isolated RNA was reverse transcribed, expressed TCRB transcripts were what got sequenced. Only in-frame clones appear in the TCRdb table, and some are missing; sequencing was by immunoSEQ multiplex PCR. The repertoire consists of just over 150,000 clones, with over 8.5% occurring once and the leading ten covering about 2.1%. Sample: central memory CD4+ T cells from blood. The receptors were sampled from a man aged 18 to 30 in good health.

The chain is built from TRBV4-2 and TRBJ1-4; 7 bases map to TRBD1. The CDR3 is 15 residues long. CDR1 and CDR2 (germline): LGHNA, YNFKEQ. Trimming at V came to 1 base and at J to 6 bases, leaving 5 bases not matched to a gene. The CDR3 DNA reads TGTGCCAGCAGCCAAGGGCCTCAGGGGGATGAAAAACTGTTTTTT. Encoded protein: CASSQGPQGDEKLFF.

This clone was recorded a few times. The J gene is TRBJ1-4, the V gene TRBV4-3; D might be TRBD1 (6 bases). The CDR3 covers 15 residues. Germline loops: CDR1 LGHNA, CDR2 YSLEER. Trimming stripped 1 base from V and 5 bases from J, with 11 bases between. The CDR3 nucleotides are TGCGCCAGCAGCCAAGTCTCGCAGGGGAATGAAAAACTGTTTTTT. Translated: CASSQVSQGNEKLFF.

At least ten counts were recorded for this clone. CDR3 sequence reads: CAWGQDSGNTIYF. The DNA of the CDR3 is TGTGCCTGGGGACAGGACTCTGGAAACACCATATATTTT. The chain joins TRBV30 to TRBJ1-3, with 7 bases that match TRBD1. From germline, CDR1 is GTSNPN and CDR2 SVGIG (reference sequence). V trimming: 5 bases; J trimming: 0 bases; junction bases outside the gene matches: 1. The CDR3 covers 13 residues.

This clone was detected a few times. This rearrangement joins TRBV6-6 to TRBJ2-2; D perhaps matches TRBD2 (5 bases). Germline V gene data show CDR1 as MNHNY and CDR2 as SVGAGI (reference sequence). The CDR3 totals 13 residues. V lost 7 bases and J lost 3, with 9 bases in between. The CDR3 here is CASKRPDTGELFF. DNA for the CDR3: TGTGCCAGCAAGCGGCCCGACACCGGGGAGCTGTTTTTT.

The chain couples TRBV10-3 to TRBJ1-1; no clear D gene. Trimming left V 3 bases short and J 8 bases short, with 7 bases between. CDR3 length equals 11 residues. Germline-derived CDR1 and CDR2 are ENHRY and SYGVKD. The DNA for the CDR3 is TGTGCCATCAGTGATGTGGGGGAAGCTTTCTTT. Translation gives CAISDVGEAFF.

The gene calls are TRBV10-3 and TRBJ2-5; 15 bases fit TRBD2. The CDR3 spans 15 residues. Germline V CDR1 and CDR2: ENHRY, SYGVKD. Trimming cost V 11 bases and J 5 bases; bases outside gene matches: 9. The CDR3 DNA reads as TGTGCCTCCAGGGGACTAGCGGGGGGCGCGGAGACCCAGTACTTC. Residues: CASRGLAGGAETQYF.

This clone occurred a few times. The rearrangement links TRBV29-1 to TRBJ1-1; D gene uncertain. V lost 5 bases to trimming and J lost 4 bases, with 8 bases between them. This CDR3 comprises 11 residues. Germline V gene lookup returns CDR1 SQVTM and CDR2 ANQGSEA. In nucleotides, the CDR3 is TGCAGCGTTAGGGTGAGCACTGAAGCTTTCTTT. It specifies CSVRVSTEAFF. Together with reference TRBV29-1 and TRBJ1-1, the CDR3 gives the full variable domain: SAVISQKPSRDICQRGTSLTIQCQVDSQVTMMFWYRQQPGQSLTLIATANQGSEATYESGFVIDKFPISRPNLTFSTLTVSNMSPEDSSIYLCSVRVSTEAFFGQGTRLTVV.

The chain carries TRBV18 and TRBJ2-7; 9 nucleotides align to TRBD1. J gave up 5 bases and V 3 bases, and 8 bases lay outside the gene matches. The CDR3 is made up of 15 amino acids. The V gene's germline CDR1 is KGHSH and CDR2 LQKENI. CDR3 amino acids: CASSPQRDRVHEQYF. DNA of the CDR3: TGTGCCAGCTCACCGCAACGGGACAGGGTCCACGAGCAGTACTTC.

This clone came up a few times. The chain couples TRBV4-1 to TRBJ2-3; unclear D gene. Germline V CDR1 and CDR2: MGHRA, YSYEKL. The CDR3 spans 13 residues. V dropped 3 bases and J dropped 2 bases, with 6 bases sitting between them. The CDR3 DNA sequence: TGCGCCAGCAGCCAGGGTGTCACAGATACGCAGTATTTT. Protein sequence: CASSQGVTDTQYF.

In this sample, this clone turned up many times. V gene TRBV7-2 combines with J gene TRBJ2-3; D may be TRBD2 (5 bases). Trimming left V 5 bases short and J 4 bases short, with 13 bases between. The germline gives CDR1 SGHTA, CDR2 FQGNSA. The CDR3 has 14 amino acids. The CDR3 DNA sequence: TGTGCCAGCAGCCCTACCCGGGGTCCAGATACGCAGTATTTT. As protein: CASSPTRGPDTQYF.

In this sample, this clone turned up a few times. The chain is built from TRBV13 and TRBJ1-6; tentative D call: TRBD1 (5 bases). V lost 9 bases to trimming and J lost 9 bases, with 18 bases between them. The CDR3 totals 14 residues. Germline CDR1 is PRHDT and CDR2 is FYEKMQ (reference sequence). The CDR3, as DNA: TGTGCCAGTACATCAAGGAGGGGAGGTTCACCCCTCCACTTT. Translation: CASTSRRGGSPLHF.

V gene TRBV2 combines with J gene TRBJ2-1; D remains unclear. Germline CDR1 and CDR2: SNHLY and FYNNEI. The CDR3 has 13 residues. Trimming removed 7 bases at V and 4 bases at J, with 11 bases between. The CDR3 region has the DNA TGTGCCAGCACCATCGACATTTACAATGAGCAGTTCTTC. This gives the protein CASTIDIYNEQFF.

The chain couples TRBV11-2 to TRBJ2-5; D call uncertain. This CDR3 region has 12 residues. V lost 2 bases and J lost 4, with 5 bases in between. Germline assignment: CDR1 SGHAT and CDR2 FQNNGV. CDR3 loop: CASSLKRETQYF. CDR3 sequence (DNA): TGTGCCAGCAGCTTAAAGAGAGAGACCCAGTACTTC.

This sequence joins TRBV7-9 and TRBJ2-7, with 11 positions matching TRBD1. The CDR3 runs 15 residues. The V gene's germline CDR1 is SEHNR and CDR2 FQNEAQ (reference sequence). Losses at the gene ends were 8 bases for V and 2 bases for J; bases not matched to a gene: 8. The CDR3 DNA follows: TGTGCCAGCTTGTTAGCGGGACAGGGGGCCTACGAGCAGTACTTC. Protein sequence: CASLLAGQGAYEQYF.

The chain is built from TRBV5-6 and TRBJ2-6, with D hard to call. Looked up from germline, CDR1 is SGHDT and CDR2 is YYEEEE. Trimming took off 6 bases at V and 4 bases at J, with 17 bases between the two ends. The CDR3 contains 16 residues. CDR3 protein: CASTPQRVGGANVLTF. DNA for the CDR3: TGTGCCAGCACCCCACAGCGCGTGGGGGGGGCCAACGTCCTGACTTTC. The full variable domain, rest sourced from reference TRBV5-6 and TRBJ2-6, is DAGVTQSPTHLIKTRGQQVTLRCSPKSGHDTVSWYQQALGQGPQFIFQYYEEEERQRGNFPDRFSGHQFPNYSSELNVNALLLGDSALYLCASTPQRVGGANVLTFGAGSRLTVL.

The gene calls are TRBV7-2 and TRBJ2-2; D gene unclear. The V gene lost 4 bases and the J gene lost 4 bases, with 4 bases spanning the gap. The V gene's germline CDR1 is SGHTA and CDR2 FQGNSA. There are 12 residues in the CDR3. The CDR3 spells CASSSFTGELFF. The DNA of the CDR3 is TGTGCCAGCAGCTCCTTCACCGGGGAGCTGTTTTTT.

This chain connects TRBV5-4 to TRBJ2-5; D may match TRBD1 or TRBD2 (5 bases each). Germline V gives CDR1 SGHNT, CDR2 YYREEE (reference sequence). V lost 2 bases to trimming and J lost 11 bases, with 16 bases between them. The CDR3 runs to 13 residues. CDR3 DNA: TGTGCCAGCAGCTTAGGGCGAGAGGGGAAGCAGTACTTC. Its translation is CASSLGREGKQYF. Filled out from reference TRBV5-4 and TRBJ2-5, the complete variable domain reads ETGVTQSPTHLIKTRGQQVTLRCSSQSGHNTVSWYQQALGQGPQFIFQYYREEENGRGNFPPRFSGLQFPNYSSELNVNALELDDSALYLCASSLGREGKQYFGPGTRLLVL.

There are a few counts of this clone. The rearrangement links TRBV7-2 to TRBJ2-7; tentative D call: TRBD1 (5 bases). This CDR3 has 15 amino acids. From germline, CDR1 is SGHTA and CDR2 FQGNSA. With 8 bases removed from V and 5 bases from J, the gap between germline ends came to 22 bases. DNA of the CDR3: TGTGCCAGCTCCTCATGGCCCGGCCAGGGTGACGAGCAGTACTTC. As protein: CASSSWPGQGDEQYF.

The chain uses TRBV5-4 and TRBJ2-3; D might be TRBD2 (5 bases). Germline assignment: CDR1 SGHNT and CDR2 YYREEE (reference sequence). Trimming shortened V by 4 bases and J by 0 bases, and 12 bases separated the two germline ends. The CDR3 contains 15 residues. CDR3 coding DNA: TGTGCCAGCAGCACCCTAGCAGCTAGCACAGATACGCAGTATTTT. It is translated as CASSTLAASTDTQYF.

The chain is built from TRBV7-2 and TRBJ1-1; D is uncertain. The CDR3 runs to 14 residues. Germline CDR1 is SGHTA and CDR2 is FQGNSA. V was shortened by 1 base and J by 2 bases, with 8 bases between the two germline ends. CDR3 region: CASSLGRANTEAFF. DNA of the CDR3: TGTGCCAGCAGCTTAGGGCGGGCAAACACTGAAGCTTTCTTT.